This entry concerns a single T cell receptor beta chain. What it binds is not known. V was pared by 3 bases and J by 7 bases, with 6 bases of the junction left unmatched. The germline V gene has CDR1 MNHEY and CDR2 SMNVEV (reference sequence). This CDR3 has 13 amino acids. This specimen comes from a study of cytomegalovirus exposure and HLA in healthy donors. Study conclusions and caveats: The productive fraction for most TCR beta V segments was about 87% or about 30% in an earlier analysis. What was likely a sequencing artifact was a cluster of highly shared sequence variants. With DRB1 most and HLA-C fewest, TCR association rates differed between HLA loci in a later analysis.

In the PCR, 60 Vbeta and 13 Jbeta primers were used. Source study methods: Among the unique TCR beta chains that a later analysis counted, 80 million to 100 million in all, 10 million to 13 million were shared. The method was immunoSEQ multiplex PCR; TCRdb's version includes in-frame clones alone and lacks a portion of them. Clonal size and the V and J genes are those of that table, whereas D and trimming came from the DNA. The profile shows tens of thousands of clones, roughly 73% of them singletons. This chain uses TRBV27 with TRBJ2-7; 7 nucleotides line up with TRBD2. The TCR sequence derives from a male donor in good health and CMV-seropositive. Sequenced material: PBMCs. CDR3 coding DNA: TGTGCCAGCAGTTTTCGGGGGGTACAAGAGCAGTACTTC. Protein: CASSFRGVQEQYF.